The next 28 T cell receptor beta chains were all read from a single sample in a study of cytomegalovirus exposure and HLA in healthy donors (dated by TCRdb to 2016 to 2017). The library was prepared using the immunoSEQ multiplex PCR assay. A mixture of 60 forward primers for TCR Vbeta segments and 13 reverse primers for TCR Jbeta segments was used in the multiplex PCR. TCRdb obtained this table from immuneACCESS and retained in-frame rearrangements with V and J assigned. These tables miss some clones; where compared with another copy, unresolved V genes account for less than half of the shortfall, and the remainder is unexplained. This sample lists 150,000 to 200,000 clones; roughly 84% were detected once. Around 0.27% of the sample is held by the ten biggest clonotypes. The sequencing input was PBMCs. Receptors originate from a boy aged 5-17 years in good health and CMV-seronegative.

This chain joins TRBV7-2 and TRBJ1-1; maybe TRBD1 (6 bases). The CDR3 runs 18 residues. Germline lookup yields CDR1 SGHTA and CDR2 FQGNSA. Trimming stripped 1 base from V and 0 bases from J, with 18 bases between. CDR3 bases: TGTGCCAGCAGCTTAGACTTAACAGGGACTAGAATGAACACTGAAGCTTTCTTT. The encoded protein is CASSLDLTGTRMNTEAFF.

The chain recombines TRBV7-3 with TRBJ1-1; a weak D match, TRBD1 (5 bases). V was clipped by 5 bases and J by 5 bases, with 15 bases between them. Germline V gene data show CDR1 as SGHTA and CDR2 as FQGTGA. This CDR3 contains 14 residues. The CDR3 nucleotides are TGTGCCAGCAGCCCAGGGATTTGGAGTACTGAAGCTTTCTTT. Its protein is CASSPGIWSTEAFF.

V is TRBV9 and J is TRBJ2-4; D is possibly TRBD1 (6 bases). The germline V and J ends were trimmed by 0 bases and 3 bases, with 10 bases remaining between them. Germline V gene data show CDR1 as SGDLS and CDR2 as YYNGEE. The length of the CDR3 is 15 residues. In DNA form, the CDR3 reads TGTGCCAGCAGCGTAGGGGGACAACTCAAAAACATTCAGTACTTC. It translates to CASSVGGQLKNIQYF.

This clone was recorded once. Relative to the germline gene, one junction end is altered; a read error may explain this. The chain joins TRBV30 to TRBJ2-5, with TRBD2 matching over 9 bases. Germline CDR1 and CDR2: GTSNPN and SVGIG (reference sequence). The CDR3 covers 16 residues. Here the CDR3 reads CAWSVAGGPLQEAQYF. DNA of the CDR3: TGTGCCTGGAGTGTAGCGGGGGGCCCTCTACAAGAGGCCCAGTACTTC.

This chain connects TRBV7-3 to TRBJ2-5; maybe TRBD1 (6 bases). Germline V gene data show CDR1 as SGHTA and CDR2 as FQGTGA. The CDR3 runs 16 residues. The V and J ends lost 2 bases and 1 base respectively, with 14 bases between them. The CDR3 DNA reads TGTGCCAGCAGCTTAGGCCCCCTAGGGGGCCAAGAGACCCAGTACTTC. Translated, it gives CASSLGPLGGQETQYF.

V and J are TRBV15 and TRBJ1-1; TRBD1 matches 10 bases. The V segment lost 3 bases and the J segment 2 bases; nucleotides outside the gene matches: 12. The CDR3 consists of 18 residues. Germline lookup yields CDR1 LNHNV and CDR2 YYDKDF (reference sequence). The CDR3: CATSSPPGTGETNTEAFF. In nucleotides, the CDR3 is TGTGCCACCAGCAGTCCCCCCGGGACAGGGGAAACAAACACTGAAGCTTTCTTT. The variable domain in full, with the rest retrieved from reference TRBV15 and TRBJ1-1, is DAMVIQNPRYQVTQFGKPVTLSCSQTLNHNVMYWYQQKSSQAPKLLFHYYDKDFNNEADTPDNFQSRRPNTSFCFLDIRSPGLGDTAMYLCATSSPPGTGETNTEAFFGQGTRLTVV.

V gene TRBV5-6 combines with J gene TRBJ2-7; TRBD2 is a possible D gene (6 bases). Germline assignment: CDR1 SGHDT and CDR2 YYEEEE. The CDR3 is made up of 14 amino acids. Trimming removed 1 base from V and 1 base from J, with 9 bases in between. The CDR3 bases are TGTGCCAGCAGCTTGAAGGACTATTCCTACGAGCAGTACTTC. Translation gives CASSLKDYSYEQYF.

The V gene is TRBV6-1, the J gene TRBJ1-2, with a possible D match to TRBD1 (6 bases). Trimming pared 6 bases from V and 4 bases from J, leaving 12 bases between. Germline values: CDR1 MNHNS, CDR2 SASEGT. The CDR3 runs 13 residues. The CDR3 region has the DNA TGTGCCAGCAGGACCGGGACACCCTATGGCTACACCTTC. Its protein product is CASRTGTPYGYTF.

The chain employs TRBV5-6 and TRBJ1-5; 7 positions match TRBD1. J gave up 0 bases and V 3 bases, and 3 bases lay outside the gene matches. Germline loops: CDR1 SGHDT, CDR2 YYEEEE. This CDR3 region has 15 residues. CDR3 bases: TGTGCCAGCAGCTCGAACAGGGGTAGCAATCAGCCCCAGCATTTT. Amino acid sequence: CASSSNRGSNQPQHF.

The chain is built from TRBV5-8 and TRBJ2-7; 7 positions match TRBD2. The trim removed 2 bases at V and 5 bases at J, leaving 7 bases unmatched. The CDR3 runs 14 residues. CDR1 and CDR2 from the germline V gene are SGHTS and YDEGEE. In nucleotides, the CDR3 is TGTGCCAGCAGCTTTGGAGGGAGGGCCCACGAGCAGTACTTC. As protein: CASSFGGRAHEQYF.

The CDR3, as DNA: TGTGCCAGCAGTTTATTCGCAGGGGATCAGCCCCAGCATTTT. The encoded protein is CASSLFAGDQPQHF. The gene calls are TRBV27 and TRBJ1-5, with a tentative D call TRBD1 (6 bases). The germline gives CDR1 MNHEY, CDR2 SMNVEV (reference sequence). There are 14 residues in the CDR3. Between the trimmed V and J ends, which lost 1 base and 5 bases, there was a span of 9 bases.

The rearrangement links TRBV30 to TRBJ1-1, with TRBD1 identical over 10 bases. V shed 0 bases and J 10 bases; nucleotides not matched to a gene: 8. Per germline, CDR1 GTSNPN and CDR2 SVGIG (reference sequence). CDR3 length: 14 residues. CDR3 sequence (DNA): TGTGCCTGGAGTGTGACAGGGGGCATTGGTGGAGCTTTCTTT. Translation: CAWSVTGGIGGAFF. Supplemented by reference TRBV30 and TRBJ1-1, the full variable domain reads SQTIHQWPATLVQPVGSPLSLECTVEGTSNPNLYWYRQAAGRGLQLLFYSVGIGQISSEVPQNLSASRPQDRQFILSSKKLLLSDSGFYLCAWSVTGGIGGAFFGQGTRLTVV.

This clone was recorded only once. The J gene is TRBJ1-2, the V gene TRBV4-3; D unclear. The CDR3 has 16 residues. V was shortened by 4 bases and J by 7 bases, with 22 bases between the two germline ends. Germline V gives CDR1 LGHNA, CDR2 YSLEER. The CDR3 nucleotides read TGCGCCAGCAGCCGTGGCGATCGCGGCCCCCCTGGTGGCTACACCTTC. It codes for CASSRGDRGPPGGYTF.

This chain joins TRBV27 and TRBJ2-1; TRBD2 matches at 10 bases. This CDR3 contains 15 residues. CDR1 is MNHEY and CDR2 is SMNVEV in the germline V gene (reference sequence). J lost 5 bases, V lost 6 bases, and 7 bases had no gene match. This CDR3 reads CASRSPLAGDNEQFF. CDR3 in DNA: TGTGCCAGCAGGTCCCCTCTAGCGGGGGACAATGAGCAGTTCTTC.

V usage is TRBV9 and J usage is TRBJ2-1; weak D call: TRBD2 (5 bases). CDR1 is SGDLS, CDR2 YYNGEE, per germline. The CDR3 totals 17 residues. V was clipped by 0 bases and J by 6 bases, with 19 bases between them. CDR3 nucleotides: TGTGCCAGCAGCGTAGATGGGGATGTGCTAGCACCCAATGAGCAGTTCTTC. It is translated as CASSVDGDVLAPNEQFF.

This clone was seen a single time. This chain links TRBV4-2 with TRBJ1-2, with a possible D match to TRBD1 (6 bases). This CDR3 has 15 residues. V lost 2 bases to trimming and J lost 4 bases, with 14 bases between them. Germline CDR1 and CDR2: LGHNA and YNFKEQ. Written as DNA, the CDR3 is TGTGCCAGCAGCCAAAGGACAGATCCCACCTATGGCTACACCTTC. Translation: CASSQRTDPTYGYTF.

The V and J genes are TRBV9 and TRBJ2-1; TRBD2 aligns across 11 bases. Trimming cost V 0 bases and J 4 bases; bases outside gene matches: 6. The CDR3 loop spans 17 amino acids. Looked up from germline, CDR1 is SGDLS and CDR2 is YYNGEE. The CDR3 DNA follows: TGTGCCAGCAGCGTAGGGTCCGGGACTAGCGGTTACAATGAGCAGTTCTTC. Its protein product is CASSVGSGTSGYNEQFF. Together with reference TRBV9 and TRBJ2-1, the CDR3 gives the full variable domain: DSGVTQTPKHLITATGQRVTLRCSPRSGDLSVYWYQQSLDQGLQFLIQYYNGEERAKGNILERFSAQQFPDLHSELNLSSLELGDSALYFCASSVGSGTSGYNEQFFGPGTRLTVL.

V usage is TRBV7-9 and J usage is TRBJ2-2; D is unclear. Trimming cost V 8 bases and J 7 bases, with 5 bases left between them. The CDR3 loop spans 10 amino acids. CDR1 and CDR2 (germline): SEHNR, FQNEAQ (reference sequence). CDR3: CASEVGELFF. The DNA of the CDR3 is TGTGCCAGCGAGGTCGGGGAGCTGTTTTTT.

V gene TRBV5-6 combines with J gene TRBJ2-7; D unresolved. The V gene's germline CDR1 is SGHDT and CDR2 YYEEEE. V dropped 0 bases and J dropped 3 bases, with 10 bases sitting between them. The CDR3 consists of 14 residues. The CDR3 bases are TGTGCCAGCAGCTTGGGACTCATGGACTACGAGCAGTACTTC. Translated: CASSLGLMDYEQYF.

This rearrangement joins TRBV7-8 to TRBJ2-2; D not resolved. The CDR3 covers 13 residues. Germline CDR1 is SGHVS and CDR2 is FQNEAQ. The V end was cut by 5 bases, the J end by 4 bases, with 8 bases between. The CDR3 region has the DNA TGTGCCAGCAGCGGTCGAGTCACCGGGGAGCTGTTTTTT. Encoded protein: CASSGRVTGELFF. Looking up the rest from reference TRBV7-8 and TRBJ2-2 gives the full variable domain: GAGVSQSPRYKVAKRGQDVALRCDPISGHVSLFWYQQALGQGPEFLTYFQNEAQLDKSGLPSDRFFAERPEGSVSTLKIQRTQQEDSAVYLCASSGRVTGELFFGEGSRLTVL.

The chain employs TRBV5-1 and TRBJ2-1, with 8 positions matching TRBD2. The CDR3 consists of 16 residues. The germline gives CDR1 SGHRS, CDR2 YFSETQ. With V trimmed by 0 bases and J by 3 bases, 5 bases remained unmatched. CDR3 DNA sequence: TGCGCCAGCAGCTTGGATGGGACTAGACTCTACAATGAGCAGTTCTTC. Translation: CASSLDGTRLYNEQFF.

The CDR3 loop reads CASSFGQGNEQFF. CDR3 DNA: TGTGCCAGCAGCTTCGGACAGGGTAATGAGCAGTTCTTC. The rearrangement uses TRBV7-2 and TRBJ2-1; 8 bases fit TRBD1. This CDR3 is built from 13 residues. Trimming cost V 3 bases and J 7 bases; bases outside gene matches: 2. Germline V CDR1 and CDR2: SGHTA, FQGNSA.

The V call is TRBV27, the J call TRBJ1-5, with 8 bases matching TRBD1. The V gene end was trimmed by 8 bases and the J gene end by 2 bases; junction bases not matched to a gene: 8. Germline lookup yields CDR1 MNHEY and CDR2 SMNVEV (reference sequence). The CDR3 extends over 15 amino acids. CDR3 residues: CASAALGQGNQPQHF. The CDR3 DNA sequence: TGTGCCAGCGCCGCCTTGGGACAGGGCAATCAGCCCCAGCATTTT.

V gene TRBV6-5 combines with J gene TRBJ1-4, with no clear D. V was pared by 0 bases and J by 7 bases, with 12 bases between. This CDR3 spans 15 amino acids. Per the germline V gene, CDR1 is MNHEY and CDR2 is SVGAGI. The chain's CDR3 is CASSYSGGLGEKLFF. As DNA, the CDR3 is TGTGCCAGCAGTTACTCGGGCGGGCTTGGTGAAAAACTGTTTTTT.

This clone was seen a handful of times. The CDR3 loop reads CASSEAPRQYF. For the CDR3, the DNA is TGTGCCAGCAGTGAGGCCCCCCGGCAGTACTTC. The rearrangement uses TRBV6-1 and TRBJ2-7; no clear D. Germline V gene sequence: CDR1 MNHNS, CDR2 SASEGT. The ends were cut back, 3 bases at V and 9 bases at J, with 9 bases in the middle. The CDR3 contains 11 residues.

J is TRBJ1-3 and V is TRBV11-2; 7 bases fit TRBD1. CDR3 length: 16 amino acids. J lost 2 bases, V lost 1 base, and 5 bases had no gene match. CDR1 is SGHAT, CDR2 FQNNGV, per germline. The CDR3 spells CASSLVQGMAGNTIYF. The CDR3 region has the DNA TGTGCCAGCAGCTTAGTACAGGGGATGGCTGGAAACACCATATATTTT.

V is TRBV27 and J is TRBJ2-1; 8 nucleotides align to TRBD1. Germline V CDR1 and CDR2: MNHEY, SMNVEV (reference sequence). V lost 3 bases to trimming and J lost 7 bases; unmatched junction nucleotides: 8. The CDR3 sequence is 15 residues long. The CDR3 loop reads CASSLWQGALNEQFF. CDR3 bases: TGTGCCAGCAGTTTGTGGCAGGGGGCTTTGAATGAGCAGTTCTTC.

Of note for this clone: An end of the junction differs from the germline gene, which may be a read error. J is TRBJ2-7 and V is TRBV7-7, with D perhaps assigned TRBD1 or TRBD2 (5 bases each). The CDR3 length is 15 residues. Per germline, CDR1 SSHAT and CDR2 FNYEAQ (reference sequence). CDR3 protein: CASSLAQDSSYEQYF. CDR3 bases: TGTGCTAGCAGCTTAGCGCAAGACAGTTCCTACGAGCAGTACTTC.